The TCR beta chain under discussion was sequenced for a study of cytomegalovirus exposure and HLA in healthy donors. Study-level background: HLA-typed donors contributed around 88 million unique TCRs, which were held in an early data release.

The PCR contained 60 Vbeta and 13 Jbeta primers. The table came from immunoSEQ multiplex PCR; TCRdb's copy has only in-frame clones and leaves some out. The sample table sets out 45,000 to 50,000 clones. Concerning this clone itself: Antigen: not known.

Findings of the study overall: About 90% or about 30% of the time was how often most TCR beta V segments were productive, according to an earlier analysis.

The CDR3 is made up of 16 amino acids. Germline V gene data show CDR1 as GTSNPN and CDR2 as SVGIG (reference sequence). J gave up 0 bases and V 0 bases, and 7 bases lay outside the gene matches. The chain links TRBV30 to TRBJ2-7; 8 bases align to TRBD2. The receptor comes from a male donor in good health and CMV-seronegative. The sequencing input was PBMCs. CDR3 in DNA: TGTGCCTGGAGTGTATGGCGGGGGGCCACCTCCTACGAGCAGTACTTC. Translation gives CAWSVWRGATSYEQYF.